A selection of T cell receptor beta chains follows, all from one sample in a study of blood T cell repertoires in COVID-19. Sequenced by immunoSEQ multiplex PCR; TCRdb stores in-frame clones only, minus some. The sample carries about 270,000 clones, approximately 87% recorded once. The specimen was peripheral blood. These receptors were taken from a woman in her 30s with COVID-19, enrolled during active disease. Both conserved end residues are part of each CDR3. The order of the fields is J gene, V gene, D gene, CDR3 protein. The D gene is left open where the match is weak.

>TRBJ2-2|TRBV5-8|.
CASSLGYGTGELFF
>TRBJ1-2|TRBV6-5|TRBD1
CASFTGGEGYTF
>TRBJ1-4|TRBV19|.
CATNPGLKAHNEKLFF
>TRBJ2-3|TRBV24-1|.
CATSDSRGTVTQYF
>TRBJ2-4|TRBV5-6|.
CASSFGGRAANIQYF
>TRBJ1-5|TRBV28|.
CASSLQPSSGNQPQHF
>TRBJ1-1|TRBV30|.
CAWSAQGRAFF
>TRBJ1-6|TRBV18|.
CASSPGTGMRNSPLHF
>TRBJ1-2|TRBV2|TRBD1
CASSEVRTGYGYTF
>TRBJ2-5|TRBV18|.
CASSPPMSGTPQETQYF
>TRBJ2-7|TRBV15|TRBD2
CATSRVRGVRDEQYF
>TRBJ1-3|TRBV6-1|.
CASSDDGYRNTIYF
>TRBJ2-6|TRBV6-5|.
CASRVTGSGANVLTF
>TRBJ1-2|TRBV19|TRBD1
CASSEGTELYGYTF
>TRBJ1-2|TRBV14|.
CASSPLTGPYGYTF
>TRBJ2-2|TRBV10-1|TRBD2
CASSPLAGGVGELFF
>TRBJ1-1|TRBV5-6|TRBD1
CASSFSRGRLEAFF
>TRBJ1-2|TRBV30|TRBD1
CAWTTGGVRLSYGYTF
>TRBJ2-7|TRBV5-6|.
CASSLGLYEQYF
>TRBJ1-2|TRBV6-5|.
CASSYDSSDMNGYTF
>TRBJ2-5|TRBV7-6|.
CASSGLTQETQYF
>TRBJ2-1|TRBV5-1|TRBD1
CASTQGQGTYNEQFF
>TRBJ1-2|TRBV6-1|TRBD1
CASSEGVMRGRGYGYTF